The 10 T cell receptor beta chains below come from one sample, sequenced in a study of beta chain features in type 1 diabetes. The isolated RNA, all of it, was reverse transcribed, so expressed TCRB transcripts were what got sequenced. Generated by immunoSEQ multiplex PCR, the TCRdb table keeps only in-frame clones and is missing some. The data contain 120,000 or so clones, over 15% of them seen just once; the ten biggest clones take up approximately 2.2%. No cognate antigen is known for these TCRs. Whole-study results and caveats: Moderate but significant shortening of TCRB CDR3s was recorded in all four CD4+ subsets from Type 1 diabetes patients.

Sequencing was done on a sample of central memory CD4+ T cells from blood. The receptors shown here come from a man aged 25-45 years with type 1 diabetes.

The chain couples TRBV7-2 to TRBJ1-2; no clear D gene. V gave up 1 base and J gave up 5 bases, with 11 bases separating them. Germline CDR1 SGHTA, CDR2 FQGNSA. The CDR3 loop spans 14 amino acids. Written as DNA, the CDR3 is TGTGCCAGCAGCTTAGAAGTAGGGATTTATGGCTACACCTTC. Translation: CASSLEVGIYGYTF.

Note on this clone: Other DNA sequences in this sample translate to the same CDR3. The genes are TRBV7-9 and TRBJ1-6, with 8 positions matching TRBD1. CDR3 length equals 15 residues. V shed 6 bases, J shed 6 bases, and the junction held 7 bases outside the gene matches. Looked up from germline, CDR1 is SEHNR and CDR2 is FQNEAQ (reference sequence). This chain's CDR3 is CASRSGTGGNSPLHF. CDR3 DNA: TGTGCCAGCAGGTCCGGGACAGGAGGTAATTCACCCCTCCACTTT.

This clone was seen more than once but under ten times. CDR3 region: CASSEVTATQFF. CDR3 nucleotide sequence: TGTGCCAGCAGTGAAGTAACAGCAACGCAGTTCTTC. The chain uses TRBV25-1 and TRBJ2-1; D is undetermined. The germline V gene has CDR1 MGHDK and CDR2 SYGVNS. CDR3 length: 12 amino acids. V was cut by 2 bases and J by 12 bases, with 11 bases left in between.

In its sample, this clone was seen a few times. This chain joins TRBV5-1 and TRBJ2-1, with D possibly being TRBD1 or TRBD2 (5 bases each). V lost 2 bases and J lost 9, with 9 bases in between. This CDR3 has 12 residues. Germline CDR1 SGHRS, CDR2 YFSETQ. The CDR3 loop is CASSFWGTEQFF. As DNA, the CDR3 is TGCGCCAGCAGCTTCTGGGGGACTGAGCAGTTCTTC.

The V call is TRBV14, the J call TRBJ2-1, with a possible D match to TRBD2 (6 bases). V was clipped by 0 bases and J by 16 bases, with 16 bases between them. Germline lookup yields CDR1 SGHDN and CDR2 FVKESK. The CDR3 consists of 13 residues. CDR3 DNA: TGTGCCAGCAGCCAAGACCGGGACTTCTCCTTCTTCTTC. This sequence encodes CASSQDRDFSFFF.

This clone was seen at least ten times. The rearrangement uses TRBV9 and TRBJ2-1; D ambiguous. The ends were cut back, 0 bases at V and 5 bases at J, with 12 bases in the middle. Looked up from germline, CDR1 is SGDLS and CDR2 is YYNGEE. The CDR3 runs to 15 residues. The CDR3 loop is CASSVVGNTDNEQFF. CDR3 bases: TGTGCCAGCAGCGTAGTGGGAAATACAGACAATGAGCAGTTCTTC.

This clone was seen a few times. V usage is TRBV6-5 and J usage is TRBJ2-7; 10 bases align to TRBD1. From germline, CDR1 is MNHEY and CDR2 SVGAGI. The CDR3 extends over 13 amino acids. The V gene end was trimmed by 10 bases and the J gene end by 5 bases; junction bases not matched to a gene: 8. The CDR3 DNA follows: TGTGCCACCCGACGGACAGGGGGAAACGAGCAGTACTTC. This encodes CATRRTGGNEQYF.

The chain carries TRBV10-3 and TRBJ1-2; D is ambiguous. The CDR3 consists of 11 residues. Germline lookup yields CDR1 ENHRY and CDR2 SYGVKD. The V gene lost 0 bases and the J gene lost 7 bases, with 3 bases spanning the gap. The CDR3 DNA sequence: TGTGCCATCAGTGAGTCGACTGGCTACACCTTC. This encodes CAISESTGYTF.

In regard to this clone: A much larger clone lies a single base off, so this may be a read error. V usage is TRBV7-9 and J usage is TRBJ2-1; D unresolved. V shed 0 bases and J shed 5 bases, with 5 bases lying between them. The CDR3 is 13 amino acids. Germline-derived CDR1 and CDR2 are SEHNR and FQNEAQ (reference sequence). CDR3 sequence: CASSLAGNNEQFF. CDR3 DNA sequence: TGTGCCAGCAGCTTAGCAGGGAACAATGAGCAGTTCTTC.

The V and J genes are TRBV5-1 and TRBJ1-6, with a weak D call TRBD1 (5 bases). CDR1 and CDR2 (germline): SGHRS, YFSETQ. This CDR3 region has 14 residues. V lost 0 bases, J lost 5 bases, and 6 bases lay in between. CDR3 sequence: CASSLGGDNSPLHF. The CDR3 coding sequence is TGCGCCAGCAGCTTGGGAGGGGATAATTCACCCCTCCACTTT.